Sequencing of this TCR beta chain was carried out in a study of OX40 agonist ivuxolimab in advanced cancers. Study results and limitations: Some patients without response likewise showed low normalized clonal expansion. Partly responding patients at 0.1-3.0 mg/kg showed some of the smallest clonal expansion.

Regarding this clone: As yet, its antigen is unknown.

Prior autoimmune disease or systemic immunosuppression barred patients. In germline, CDR1 is SGDLS, CDR2 YYNGEE. The germline V and J ends were trimmed by 3 bases and 0 bases, with 10 bases remaining between them. The CDR3 runs 16 residues. TCRdb's copy holds only in-frame clones and misses some; the assay was immunoSEQ multiplex PCR. The table has fewer than 20,000 clones, approximately 85% seen once. The genes are TRBV9 and TRBJ2-6, with D unresolved. The sample in question was CD4+ or CD8+ T cells sorted from blood, obtained in a trial of the OX40 agonist ivuxolimab. This sequence originates from an adult with an advanced solid tumor such as melanoma, head and neck, liver or kidney cancer. CDR3 bases: TGTGCCAGCAGCGGCCTAACGAGCTCTGGGGCCAACGTCCTGACTTTC. It encodes CASSGLTSSGANVLTF.